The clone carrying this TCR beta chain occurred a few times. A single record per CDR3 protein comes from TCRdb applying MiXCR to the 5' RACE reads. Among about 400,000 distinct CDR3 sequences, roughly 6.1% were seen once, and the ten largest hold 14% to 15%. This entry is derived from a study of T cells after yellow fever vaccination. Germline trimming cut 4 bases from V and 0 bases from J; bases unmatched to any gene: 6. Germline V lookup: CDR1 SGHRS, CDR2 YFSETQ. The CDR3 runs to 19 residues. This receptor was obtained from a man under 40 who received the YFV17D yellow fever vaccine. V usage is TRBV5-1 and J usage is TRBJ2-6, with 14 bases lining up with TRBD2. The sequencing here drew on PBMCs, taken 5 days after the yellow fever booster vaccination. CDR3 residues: CASSTGLAGGSSGANVLTF. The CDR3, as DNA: TGCGCCAGCAGCACCGGACTAGCGGGAGGTAGCTCTGGGGCCAACGTCCTGACTTTC.